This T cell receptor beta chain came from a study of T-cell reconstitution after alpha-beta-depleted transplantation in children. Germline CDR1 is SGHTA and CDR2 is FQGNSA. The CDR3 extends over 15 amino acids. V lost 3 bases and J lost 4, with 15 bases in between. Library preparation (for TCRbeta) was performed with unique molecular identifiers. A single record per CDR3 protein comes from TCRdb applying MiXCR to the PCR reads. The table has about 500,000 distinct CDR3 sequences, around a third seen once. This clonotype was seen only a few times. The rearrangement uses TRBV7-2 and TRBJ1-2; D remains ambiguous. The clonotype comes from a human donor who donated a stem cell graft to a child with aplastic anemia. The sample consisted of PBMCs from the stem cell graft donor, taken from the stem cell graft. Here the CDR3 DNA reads TGTGCCAGCAGCTTTGGAGGTTATGGGCCCTATGGCTACACCTTC. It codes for CASSFGGYGPYGYTF.